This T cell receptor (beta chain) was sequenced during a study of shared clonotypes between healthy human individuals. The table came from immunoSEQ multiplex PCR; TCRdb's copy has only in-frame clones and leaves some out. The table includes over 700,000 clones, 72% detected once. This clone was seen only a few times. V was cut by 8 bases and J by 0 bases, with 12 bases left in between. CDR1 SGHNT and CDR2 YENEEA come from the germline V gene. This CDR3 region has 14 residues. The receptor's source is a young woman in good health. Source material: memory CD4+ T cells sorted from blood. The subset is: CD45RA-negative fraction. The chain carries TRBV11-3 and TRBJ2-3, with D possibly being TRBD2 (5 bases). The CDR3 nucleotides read TGTGCCAGCGGAGCTAGCAGGAGCACAGATACGCAGTATTTT. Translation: CASGASRSTDTQYF.